One and the same sample provided the 16 T cell receptor beta chains below, sequenced in a study of blood T cell repertoires in COVID-19. Assay used: immunoSEQ multiplex PCR; TCRdb lists only in-frame clones, some missing. This table holds roughly 29,000 clones, about 84% found once. What was sequenced was peripheral blood. Every receptor here comes from a woman aged 60 to 75 with acute or convalescent COVID-19.

The chain couples TRBV21-1 to TRBJ2-5; the D call TRBD1 from the table was never checked on the DNA. TRBV21-1 is termed a pseudogene. The CDR3 totals 15 residues. CDR3 loop: CASSNWGHRKETQYF. The CDR3 DNA reads TGTGCCAGCAGCAATTGGGGACACCGAAAAGAGACCCAGTACTTC.

The rearrangement joins TRBV14 to TRBJ1-6; 7 bases line up with TRBD1. The CDR3 spans 14 residues. Germline CDR1 SGHDN, CDR2 FVKESK. J was trimmed by 7 bases and V by 4 bases; bases with no gene match: 4. The CDR3 sequence is CASSPTQGNSPLHF. The CDR3 coding sequence is TGTGCCAGCAGCCCGACACAGGGGAATTCACCCCTCCACTTT.

V gene TRBV6-6 combines with J gene TRBJ2-3; 15 bases map to TRBD2. The CDR3 totals 16 residues. The germline V gene has CDR1 MNHNY and CDR2 SVGAGI (reference sequence). After removal of 5 bases from V and 5 bases from J, the junction contained 5 bases not matched to a gene. The CDR3 loop is CASSRTSGGEVDTQYF. CDR3 coding DNA: TGTGCCAGCAGTAGGACTAGCGGGGGGGAGGTAGATACGCAGTATTTT.

The chain recombines TRBV19 with TRBJ1-5; 8 bases match TRBD1. Trimming at V came to 4 bases and at J to 4 bases, leaving 3 bases not matched to a gene. This CDR3 spans 14 amino acids. Germline loops: CDR1 LNHDA, CDR2 SQIVND (reference sequence). CDR3 amino acids: CASSRRQGNQPQHF. CDR3 nucleotides: TGTGCCAGTAGTAGGAGACAGGGGAATCAGCCCCAGCATTTT.

The rearrangement joins TRBV6-6 to TRBJ2-3; 7 nucleotides line up with TRBD2. This CDR3 is built from 15 residues. Germline CDR1 and CDR2: MNHNY and SVGAGI (reference sequence). Trimming removed 4 bases from V and 1 base from J; junction bases left unmatched: 5. Here the CDR3 reads CASSSPTSRTDTQYF. CDR3 in DNA: TGTGCCAGCAGTTCGCCGACTAGCCGCACAGATACGCAGTATTTT.

The DNA of the CDR3 is TGTGCCACCAACCCGCGTAGCGTCGGGGAGCTGTTTTTT. It is translated as CATNPRSVGELFF. V is TRBV24-1 and J is TRBJ2-2, with TRBD2 as a possible D gene (5 bases). The length of the CDR3 is 13 residues. CDR1 KGHDR and CDR2 SFDVKD come from the germline V gene. Trimming cost V 8 bases and J 7 bases, with 13 bases left between them.

This clone occurred a few times. This chain connects TRBV29-1 to TRBJ2-3; the D gene is possibly TRBD2 (5 bases). The CDR3 contains 14 residues. Trimming pared 7 bases from V and 5 bases from J, leaving 19 bases between. Per germline, CDR1 SQVTM and CDR2 ANQGSEA. The CDR3 DNA follows: TGCAGCGCTGGACTGAACGAGAGGAGAGATACGCAGTATTTT. This sequence encodes CSAGLNERRDTQYF.

The chain links TRBV19 to TRBJ2-7, with unresolved D. Germline loops: CDR1 LNHDA, CDR2 SQIVND (reference sequence). The length of the CDR3 is 15 residues. V was trimmed by 3 bases and J by 3 bases, leaving 15 bases between them. The DNA for the CDR3 is TGTGCCAGTAGTATCTCTCCGGGTGAGAACTACGAGCAGTACTTC. Its translation is CASSISPGENYEQYF.

The rearrangement links TRBV6-1 to TRBJ2-7; D is unresolved. Germline V gene data show CDR1 as MNHNS and CDR2 as SASEGT. V lost 1 base and J lost 1, with 8 bases in between. CDR3 length: 14 residues. The CDR3 DNA follows: TGTGCCAGCAGTGAAGTGTCAGGTTCCTACGAGCAGTACTTC. Translated: CASSEVSGSYEQYF.

V gene TRBV6-5 combines with J gene TRBJ1-1; possibly TRBD1 for D (5 bases). This CDR3 region has 13 residues. Germline loops: CDR1 MNHEY, CDR2 SVGAGI. Trimming stripped 4 bases from V and 4 bases from J, with 10 bases between. The CDR3: CASSLGGGTEAFF. In DNA, the CDR3 is TGTGCCAGCAGTTTGGGGGGGGGCACTGAAGCTTTCTTT.

The chain recombines TRBV14 with TRBJ1-6; 9 bases are shared with TRBD1. The germline CDR1 and CDR2 sequences are SGHDN and FVKESK. The CDR3 covers 16 residues. J lost 7 bases, V lost 3 bases, and 7 bases had no gene match. Here the CDR3 reads CASSHRATGGNSPLHF. For the CDR3, the DNA is TGTGCCAGCAGCCACCGGGCGACAGGGGGGAATTCACCCCTCCACTTT.

This sequence joins TRBV20-1 and TRBJ2-1; D not certain. The CDR3 covers 10 residues. V was shortened by 4 bases and J by 8 bases, with 6 bases between the two germline ends. The germline CDR1 and CDR2 sequences are DFQATT and SNEGSKA (reference sequence). This CDR3 is CSANNYEQFF. The CDR3 nucleotides read TGCAGTGCTAATAACTATGAGCAGTTCTTC.

This clone was seen just once. CDR3 residues: CASMIRSGGKQAFF. The CDR3 DNA reads as TGTGCCAGCATGATCAGGTCAGGTGGTAAACAAGCTTTCTTT. The chain is built from TRBV27 and TRBJ1-1; D call uncertain. Trimming left V 7 bases short and J 9 bases short, with 21 bases between. The CDR3 covers 14 residues. Germline V gene lookup returns CDR1 MNHEY and CDR2 SMNVEV (reference sequence).

The chain links TRBV4-1 to TRBJ2-3; weak D call: TRBD1 (6 bases). Germline V gene data show CDR1 as MGHRA and CDR2 as YSYEKL. With 4 bases removed from V and 4 bases from J, the gap between germline ends came to 15 bases. CDR3 length: 15 amino acids. The CDR3 sequence is CASSRAGDRADTQYF. The DNA for the CDR3 is TGCGCCAGCAGCCGAGCAGGGGATCGGGCAGATACGCAGTATTTT.

This chain joins TRBV29-1 and TRBJ2-5; 7 bases map to TRBD1. This CDR3 has 15 amino acids. Germline V gives CDR1 SQVTM, CDR2 ANQGSEA. The V segment lost 6 bases and the J segment 3 bases; nucleotides outside the gene matches: 13. CDR3 sequence reads: CSVSRSAGGKETQYF. The CDR3 DNA is TGCAGCGTGAGTCGGTCGGCAGGGGGTAAAGAGACCCAGTACTTC.

The V gene is TRBV27, the J gene TRBJ1-4; unclear D gene. This CDR3 contains 18 residues. Germline CDR1 reads MNHEY; CDR2 reads SMNVEV (reference sequence). V was trimmed by 2 bases and J by 0 bases, leaving 16 bases between them. The CDR3 nucleotides are TGTGCCAGCAGTTTACGAGGCTTCGGGGATGCAACTAATGAAAAACTGTTTTTT. Amino acids: CASSLRGFGDATNEKLFF.